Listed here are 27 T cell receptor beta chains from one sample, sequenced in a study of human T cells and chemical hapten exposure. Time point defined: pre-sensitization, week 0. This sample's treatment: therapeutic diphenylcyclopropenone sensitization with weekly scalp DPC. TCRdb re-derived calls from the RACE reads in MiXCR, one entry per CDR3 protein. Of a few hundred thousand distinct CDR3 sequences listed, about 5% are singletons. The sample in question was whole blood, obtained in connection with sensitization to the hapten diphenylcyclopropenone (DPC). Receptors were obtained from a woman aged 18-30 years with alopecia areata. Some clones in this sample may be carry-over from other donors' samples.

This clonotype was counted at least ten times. The DNA for the CDR3 is TGCGCCAGCAGGGACAACTCTGGAAACACCATATATTTT. It is translated as CASRDNSGNTIYF. The V gene is TRBV5-1, the J gene TRBJ1-3; D might be TRBD1 (5 bases). The V gene lost 5 bases and the J gene lost 0 bases, with 6 bases spanning the gap. Looked up from germline, CDR1 is SGHRS and CDR2 is YFSETQ. This CDR3 has 13 residues.

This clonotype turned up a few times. The CDR3 DNA sequence: TGCGCCAGCAGCCGAGATACTTCGGGGGCAGATACGCAGTATTTT. This sequence encodes CASSRDTSGADTQYF. V and J are TRBV4-3 and TRBJ2-3, with D tentatively TRBD2 (6 bases). Trimming took off 4 bases at V and 4 bases at J, with 15 bases between the two ends. The CDR3 totals 15 residues. The germline V gene has CDR1 LGHNA and CDR2 YSLEER.

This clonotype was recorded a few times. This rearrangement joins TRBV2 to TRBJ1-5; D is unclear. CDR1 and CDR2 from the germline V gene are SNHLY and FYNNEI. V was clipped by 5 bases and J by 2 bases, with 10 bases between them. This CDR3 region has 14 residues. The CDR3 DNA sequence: TGTGCCAGCAGTTGGAGATTCGGCAATCAGCCCCAGCATTTT. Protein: CASSWRFGNQPQHF.

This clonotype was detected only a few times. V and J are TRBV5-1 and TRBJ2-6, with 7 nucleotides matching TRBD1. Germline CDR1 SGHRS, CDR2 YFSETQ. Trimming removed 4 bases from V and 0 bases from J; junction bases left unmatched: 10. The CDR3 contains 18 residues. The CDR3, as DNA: TGCGCCAGCAGCCCGCCGGGACAGTGGAGCTCTGGGGCCAACGTCCTGACTTTC. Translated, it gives CASSPPGQWSSGANVLTF.

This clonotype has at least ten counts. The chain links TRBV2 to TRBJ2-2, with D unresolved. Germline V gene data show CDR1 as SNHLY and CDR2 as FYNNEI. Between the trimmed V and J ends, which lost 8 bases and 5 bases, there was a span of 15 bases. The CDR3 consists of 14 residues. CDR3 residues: CASAREQKTGELFF. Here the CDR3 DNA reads TGTGCCAGCGCTAGAGAGCAAAAGACCGGGGAGCTGTTTTTT.

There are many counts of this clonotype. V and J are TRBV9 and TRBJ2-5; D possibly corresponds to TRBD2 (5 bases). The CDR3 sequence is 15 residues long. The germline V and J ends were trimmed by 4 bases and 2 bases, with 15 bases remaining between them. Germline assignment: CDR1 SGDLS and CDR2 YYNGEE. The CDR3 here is CASSPPRGGQETQYF. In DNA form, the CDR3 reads TGTGCCAGCAGCCCACCGCGAGGCGGGCAAGAGACCCAGTACTTC. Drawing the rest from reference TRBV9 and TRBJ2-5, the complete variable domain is DSGVTQTPKHLITATGQRVTLRCSPRSGDLSVYWYQQSLDQGLQFLIQYYNGEERAKGNILERFSAQQFPDLHSELNLSSLELGDSALYFCASSPPRGGQETQYFGPGTRLLVL.

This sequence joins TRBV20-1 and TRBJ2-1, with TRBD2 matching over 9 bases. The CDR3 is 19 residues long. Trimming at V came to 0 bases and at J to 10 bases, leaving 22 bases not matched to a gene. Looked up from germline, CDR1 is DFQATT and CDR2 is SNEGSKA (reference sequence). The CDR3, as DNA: TGCAGTGCTAGAGAAAAGGTGTTCGGCCTAGCGGGGAGGAGGAGGGAGCAGTTCTTC. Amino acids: CSAREKVFGLAGRRREQFF.

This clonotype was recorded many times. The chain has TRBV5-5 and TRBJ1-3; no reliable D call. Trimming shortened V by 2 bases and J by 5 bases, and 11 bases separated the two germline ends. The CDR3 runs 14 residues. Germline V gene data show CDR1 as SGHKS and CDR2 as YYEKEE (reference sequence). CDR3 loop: CASSFVEARNTIYF. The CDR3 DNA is TGTGCCAGCAGCTTCGTCGAAGCTCGAAACACCATATATTTT. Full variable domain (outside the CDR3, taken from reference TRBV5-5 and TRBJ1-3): DAGVTQSPTHLIKTRGQQVTLRCSPISGHKSVSWYQQVLGQGPQFIFQYYEKEERGRGNFPDRFSARQFPNYSSELNVNALLLGDSALYLCASSFVEARNTIYFGEGSWLTVV.

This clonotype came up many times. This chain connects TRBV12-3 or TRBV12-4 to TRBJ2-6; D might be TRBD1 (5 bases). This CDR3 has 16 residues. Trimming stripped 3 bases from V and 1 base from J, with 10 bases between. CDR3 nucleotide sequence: TGTGCCAGCAGTTTGGGGCAATTTTCTGGGGCCAACGTCCTGACTTTC. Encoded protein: CASSLGQFSGANVLTF.

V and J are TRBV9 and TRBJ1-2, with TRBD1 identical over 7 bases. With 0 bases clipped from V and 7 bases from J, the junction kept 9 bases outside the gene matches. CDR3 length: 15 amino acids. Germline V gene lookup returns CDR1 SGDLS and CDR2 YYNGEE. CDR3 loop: CASSVGGDSGVGYTF. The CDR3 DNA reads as TGTGCCAGCAGCGTAGGGGGGGACAGTGGAGTTGGCTACACCTTC. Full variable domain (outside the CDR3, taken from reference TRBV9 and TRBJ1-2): DSGVTQTPKHLITATGQRVTLRCSPRSGDLSVYWYQQSLDQGLQFLIQYYNGEERAKGNILERFSAQQFPDLHSELNLSSLELGDSALYFCASSVGGDSGVGYTFGSGTRLTVV.

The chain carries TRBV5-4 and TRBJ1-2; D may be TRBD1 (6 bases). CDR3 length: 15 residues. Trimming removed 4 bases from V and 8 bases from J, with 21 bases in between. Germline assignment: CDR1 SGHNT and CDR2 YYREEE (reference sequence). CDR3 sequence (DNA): TGTGCCAGCAGCCCTACAGGGCTCGACAGTGGCGGCTACACCTTC. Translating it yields CASSPTGLDSGGYTF. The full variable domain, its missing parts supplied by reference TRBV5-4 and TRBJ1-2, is ETGVTQSPTHLIKTRGQQVTLRCSSQSGHNTVSWYQQALGQGPQFIFQYYREEENGRGNFPPRFSGLQFPNYSSELNVNALELDDSALYLCASSPTGLDSGGYTFGSGTRLTVV.

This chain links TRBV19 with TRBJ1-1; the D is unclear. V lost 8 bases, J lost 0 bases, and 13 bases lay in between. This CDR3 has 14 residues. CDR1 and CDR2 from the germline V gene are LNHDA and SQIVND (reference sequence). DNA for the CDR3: TGTGCCAGTCAGGACCGACGATTGAACACTGAAGCTTTCTTT. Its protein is CASQDRRLNTEAFF.

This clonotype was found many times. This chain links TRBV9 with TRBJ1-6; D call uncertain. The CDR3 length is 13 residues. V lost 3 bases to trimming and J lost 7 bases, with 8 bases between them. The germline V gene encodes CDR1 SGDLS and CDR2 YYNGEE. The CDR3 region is CASSARPNSPLHF. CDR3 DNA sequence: TGTGCCAGCAGCGCAAGACCGAATTCACCCCTCCACTTT.

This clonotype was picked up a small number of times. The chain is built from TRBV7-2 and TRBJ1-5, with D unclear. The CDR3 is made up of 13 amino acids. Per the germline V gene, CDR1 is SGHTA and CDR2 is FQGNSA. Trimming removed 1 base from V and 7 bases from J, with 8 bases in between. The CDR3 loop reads CASSLVDGQPQHF. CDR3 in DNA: TGTGCCAGCAGCTTAGTCGATGGACAGCCCCAGCATTTT.

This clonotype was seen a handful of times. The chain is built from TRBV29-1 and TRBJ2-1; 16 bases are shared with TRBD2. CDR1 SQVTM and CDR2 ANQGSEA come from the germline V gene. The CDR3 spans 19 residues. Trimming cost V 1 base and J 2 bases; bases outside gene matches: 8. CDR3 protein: CSVEGRSGTSGGAYNEQFF. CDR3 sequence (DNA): TGCAGCGTTGAAGGGAGGTCCGGGACTAGCGGGGGGGCCTACAATGAGCAGTTCTTC.

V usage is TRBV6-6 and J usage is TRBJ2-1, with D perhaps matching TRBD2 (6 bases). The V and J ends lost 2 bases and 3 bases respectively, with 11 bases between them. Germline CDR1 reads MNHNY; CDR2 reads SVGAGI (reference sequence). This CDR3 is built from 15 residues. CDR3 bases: TGTGCCAGCAGTTACGCGGGGCCGGGCTACAATGAGCAGTTCTTC. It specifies CASSYAGPGYNEQFF.

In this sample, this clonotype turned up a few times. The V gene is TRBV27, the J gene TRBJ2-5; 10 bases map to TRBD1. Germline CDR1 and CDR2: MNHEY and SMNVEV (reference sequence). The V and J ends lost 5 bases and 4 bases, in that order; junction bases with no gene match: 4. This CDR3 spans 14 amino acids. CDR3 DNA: TGTGCCAGCAGTCCCTGGACAGGGGGAGAGACCCAGTACTTC. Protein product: CASSPWTGGETQYF.

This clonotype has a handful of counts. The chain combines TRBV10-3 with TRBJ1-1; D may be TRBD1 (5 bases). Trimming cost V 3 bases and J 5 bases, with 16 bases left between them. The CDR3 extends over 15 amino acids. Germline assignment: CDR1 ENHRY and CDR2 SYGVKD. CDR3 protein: CAISELQGSGTEAFF. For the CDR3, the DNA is TGTGCCATCAGTGAACTGCAGGGCTCGGGGACTGAAGCTTTCTTT.

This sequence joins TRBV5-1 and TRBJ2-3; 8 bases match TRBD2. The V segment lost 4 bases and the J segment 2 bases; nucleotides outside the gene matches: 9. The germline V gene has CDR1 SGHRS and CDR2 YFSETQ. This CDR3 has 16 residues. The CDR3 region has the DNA TGCGCCAGCAGCCCCGGACTAGCCCCCACCACAGATACGCAGTATTTT. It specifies CASSPGLAPTTDTQYF. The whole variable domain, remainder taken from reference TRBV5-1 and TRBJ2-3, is KAGVTQTPRYLIKTRGQQVTLSCSPISGHRSVSWYQQTPGQGLQFLFEYFSETQRNKGNFPGRFSGRQFSNSRSEMNVSTLELGDSALYLCASSPGLAPTTDTQYFGPGTRLTVL.

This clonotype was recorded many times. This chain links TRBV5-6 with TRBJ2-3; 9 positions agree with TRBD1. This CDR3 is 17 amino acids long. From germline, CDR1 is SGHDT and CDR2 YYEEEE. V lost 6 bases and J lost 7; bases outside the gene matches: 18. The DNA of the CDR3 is TGTGCCAGCACCAAACCCAAAGGACAGGGGCCCTCGTATACGCAGTATTTT. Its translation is CASTKPKGQGPSYTQYF.

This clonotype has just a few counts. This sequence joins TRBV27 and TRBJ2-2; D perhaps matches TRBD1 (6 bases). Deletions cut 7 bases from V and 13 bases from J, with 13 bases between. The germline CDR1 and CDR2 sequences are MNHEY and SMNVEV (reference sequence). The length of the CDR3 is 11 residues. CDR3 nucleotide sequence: TGTGCCAGCACCGGGGACAATCGGCTGTTTTTT. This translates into CASTGDNRLFF.

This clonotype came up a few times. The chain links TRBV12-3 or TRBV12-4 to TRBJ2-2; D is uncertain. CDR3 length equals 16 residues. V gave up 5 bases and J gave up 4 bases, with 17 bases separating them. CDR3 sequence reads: CASSISRRSTTGELFF. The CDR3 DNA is TGTGCCAGCAGTATCAGTAGACGGTCGACCACCGGGGAGCTGTTTTTT.

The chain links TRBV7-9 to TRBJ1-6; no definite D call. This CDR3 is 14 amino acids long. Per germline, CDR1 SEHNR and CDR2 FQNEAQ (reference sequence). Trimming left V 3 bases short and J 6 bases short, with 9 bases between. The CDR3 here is CASSFPSINSPLHF. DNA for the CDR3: TGTGCCAGCAGCTTCCCGTCTATTAATTCACCCCTCCACTTT.

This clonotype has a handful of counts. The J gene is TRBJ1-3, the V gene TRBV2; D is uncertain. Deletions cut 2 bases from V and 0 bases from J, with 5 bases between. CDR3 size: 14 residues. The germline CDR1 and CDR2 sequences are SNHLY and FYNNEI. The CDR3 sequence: CASSEWASGNTIYF. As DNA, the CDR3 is TGTGCCAGCAGTGAATGGGCCTCTGGAAACACCATATATTTT.

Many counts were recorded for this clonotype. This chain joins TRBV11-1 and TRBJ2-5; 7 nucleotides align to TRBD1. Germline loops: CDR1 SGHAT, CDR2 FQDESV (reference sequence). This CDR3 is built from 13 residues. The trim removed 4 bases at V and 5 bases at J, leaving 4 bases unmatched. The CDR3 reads CASSSGTEETQYF. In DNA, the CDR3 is TGTGCCAGCAGCTCCGGGACAGAGGAGACCCAGTACTTC. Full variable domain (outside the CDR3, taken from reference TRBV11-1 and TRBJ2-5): EAEVAQSPRYKITEKSQAVAFWCDPISGHATLYWYRQILGQGPELLVQFQDESVVDDSQLPKDRFSAERLKGVDSTLKIQPAELGDSAMYLCASSSGTEETQYFGPGTRLLVL.

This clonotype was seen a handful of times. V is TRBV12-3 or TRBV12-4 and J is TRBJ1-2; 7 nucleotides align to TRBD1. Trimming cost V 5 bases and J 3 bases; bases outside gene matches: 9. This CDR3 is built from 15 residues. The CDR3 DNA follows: TGTGCCAGCAGTCTCATGGGAGGGGGCGACTATGGCTACACCTTC. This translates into CASSLMGGGDYGYTF.

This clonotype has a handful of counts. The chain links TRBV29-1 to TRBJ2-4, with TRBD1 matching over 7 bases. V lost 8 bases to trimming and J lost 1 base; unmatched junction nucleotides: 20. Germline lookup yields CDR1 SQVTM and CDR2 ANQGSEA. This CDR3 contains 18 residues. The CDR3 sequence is CSPRVGRGSGEAKNIQYF. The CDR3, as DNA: TGCAGCCCGCGAGTCGGCAGGGGGTCTGGGGAGGCCAAAAACATTCAGTACTTC.